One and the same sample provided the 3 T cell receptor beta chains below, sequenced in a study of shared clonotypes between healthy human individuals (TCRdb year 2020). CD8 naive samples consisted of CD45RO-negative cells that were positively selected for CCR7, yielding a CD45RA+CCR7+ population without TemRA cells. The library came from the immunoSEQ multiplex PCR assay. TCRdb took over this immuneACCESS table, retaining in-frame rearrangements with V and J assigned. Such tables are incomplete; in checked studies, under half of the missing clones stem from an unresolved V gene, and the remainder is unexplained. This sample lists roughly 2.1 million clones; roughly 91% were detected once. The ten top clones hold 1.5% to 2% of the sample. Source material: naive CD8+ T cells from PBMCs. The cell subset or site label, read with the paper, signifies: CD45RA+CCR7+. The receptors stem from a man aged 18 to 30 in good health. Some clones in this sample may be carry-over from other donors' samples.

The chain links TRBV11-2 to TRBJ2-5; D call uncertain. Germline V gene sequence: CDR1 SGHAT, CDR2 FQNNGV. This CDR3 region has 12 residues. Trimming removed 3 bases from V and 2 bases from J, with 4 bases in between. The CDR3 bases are TGTGCCAGCAGCTTCTCACAAGAGACCCAGTACTTC. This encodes CASSFSQETQYF.

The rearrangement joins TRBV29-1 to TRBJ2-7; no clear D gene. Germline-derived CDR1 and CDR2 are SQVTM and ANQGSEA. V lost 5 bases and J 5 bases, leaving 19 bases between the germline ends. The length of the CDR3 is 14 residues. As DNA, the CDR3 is TGCAGCGTTCCGATCTACGACACGGCCCACGAGCAGTACTTC. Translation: CSVPIYDTAHEQYF.

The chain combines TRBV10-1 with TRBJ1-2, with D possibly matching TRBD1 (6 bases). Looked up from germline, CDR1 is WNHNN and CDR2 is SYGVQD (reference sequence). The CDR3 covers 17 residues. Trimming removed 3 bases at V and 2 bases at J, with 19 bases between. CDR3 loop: CASSDLQGAVLNYGYTF. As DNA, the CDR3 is TGCGCCAGCAGTGACTTACAGGGAGCTGTATTGAACTATGGCTACACCTTC.